The rows below give T cell receptor beta chains drawn from one sample of a study of shared clonotypes between healthy human individuals. The repertoire was sequenced with immunoSEQ multiplex PCR; TCRdb's copy has only in-frame clones and lacks some. Counted here are around 2.5 million clones, roughly 93% occurring once; the ten biggest clones make up about 0.39%. Sequenced input: naive CD4+ T cells from PBMCs. The origin of the receptors is a man aged 18 to 30 in good health. Some clones in this sample may be carry-over from other donors' samples. CDR3s include the opening cysteine and the closing phenylalanine or tryptophan. The D gene is left open where the match is weak. Rows give clone size only sometimes, using once, few, many, or a class for an expanded clone.

j_call v_call clone_size d_call cdr3_nt cdr3_aa
TRBJ2-2 TRBV21-1 . . TGTGCCAGCACCGAGGACGGAGACGCGAACACCGGGGAGCTGTTTTTT CASTEDGDANTGELFF
TRBJ1-2 TRBV27 . . TGTGCCAGCGGTGGAAAACAGGGCGGAAGAGATGGCTACACCTTC CASGGKQGGRDGYTF
TRBJ2-7 TRBV4-3 once TRBD1 TGCGCCAGCAGCCCCTCGGGGACAGGGGGTTCCTACGAGCAGTACTTC CASSPSGTGGSYEQYF
TRBJ1-2 TRBV30 . . TGTGCCTGGAGTGTTGGGGCTGGCTACACCTTC CAWSVGAGYTF
TRBJ1-5 TRBV5-8 . . TGTGCCAGCAGCTTGGCCTGGCAGGGCGCCAATAGCAATCAGCCCCAGCATTTT CASSLAWQGANSNQPQHF
TRBJ2-3 TRBV5-4 few TRBD2 TGTGCCAGCAGCTTGCGAGTGTCTAGCGGGGGGGATACGCAGTATTTT CASSLRVSSGGDTQYF
TRBJ2-2 TRBV12-5 . TRBD2 TGTGCTAGTCGGCCTGGAGCGGGGGGGAACACCGGGGAGCTGTTTTTT CASRPGAGGNTGELFF
TRBJ1-1 TRBV28 once . TGTGCCAGCAAGAGGGAGCCAGGGGACTTAACTGAAGCTTTCTTT CASKREPGDLTEAFF
TRBJ2-3 TRBV30 . TRBD2 TGTGCCTGGAGTTCGGGAGGGGCCCCAGATACGCAGTATTTT CAWSSGGAPDTQYF
TRBJ1-5 TRBV7-2 . . TGTGCCAGCAGCTTAGAGCCACTGAGTAGCAATCAGCCCCAGCATTTT CASSLEPLSSNQPQHF
TRBJ2-7 TRBV27 . TRBD2 TGTGCCAGCGGTTTATTAGGGACTAGCGGGCATCCCTACGAGCAGTACTTC CASGLLGTSGHPYEQYF
TRBJ2-3 TRBV28 . . TGTGCCAGCACTCTAACGGTACAGGGGAGGGCAGATACGCAGTATTTT CASTLTVQGRADTQYF
TRBJ2-5 TRBV7-3 . TRBD1 TGTGCCAGCAGTCAAGGGACAGAAGAGACCCAGTACTTC CASSQGTEETQYF
TRBJ2-1 TRBV9 . . TGTGCCAGCAGCGTAGGGGGACAACTCAACTACAATGAGCAGTTCTTC CASSVGGQLNYNEQFF
TRBJ2-1 TRBV19 . . TGTGCCAGTATACGGGCAAATGAGCAGTTCTTC CASIRANEQFF
TRBJ1-2 TRBV19 . . TGTGCCAGTAGTATTAACAGGGAAACCTATGGCTACACCTTC CASSINRETYGYTF
TRBJ2-1 TRBV15 . TRBD2 TGTGCCACCAGCAGAGATCTCTCAGCGGGAGGGGGTAATGAGCAGTTCTTC CATSRDLSAGGGNEQFF
TRBJ1-2 TRBV9 . . TGTGCCAGCAGCGGACAGAAACGGGGGATGTATGGCTACACCTTC CASSGQKRGMYGYTF
TRBJ2-3 TRBV19 . . TGTGCCAGTAGTATTCGCCAACCGGGGAGAGATACGCAGTATTTT CASSIRQPGRDTQYF
TRBJ2-3 TRBV5-1 once TRBD1 TGCGCCAGCAGCTGGACAGGGGACCGCACAGATACGCAGTATTTT CASSWTGDRTDTQYF
TRBJ2-3 TRBV28 . . TGTGCCAGCAGTTTATTATATGCGGAAAGCACAGATACGCAGTATTTT CASSLLYAESTDTQYF
TRBJ2-5 TRBV28 . . TGTGCCAGCTTACCGGGGCGGGGGACCCAGTACTTC CASLPGRGTQYF
TRBJ2-3 TRBV7-3 . . TGTGCCAGCAGCTTACTCTTCCCGACAGATACGCAGTATTTT CASSLLFPTDTQYF
TRBJ2-3 TRBV7-2 . TRBD2 TGTGCCAGCAGCTTGACTCCGGGACTAGCGGTCGATACGCAGTATTTT CASSLTPGLAVDTQYF
TRBJ1-1 TRBV7-3 . TRBD1 TGTGCCAGCAGCCGCCAGGGACAGGGGGGGTCTGAAGCTTTCTTT CASSRQGQGGSEAFF
TRBJ2-5 TRBV30 . . TGTGCCTGGACCGCCGACCATAGCGTAGAGACCCAGTACTTC CAWTADHSVETQYF
TRBJ1-1 TRBV6-5 . . TGTGCCAGCAGCCGTGGGGGGCCCACTGAAGCTTTCTTT CASSRGGPTEAFF
TRBJ1-1 TRBV5-4 once . TGTGCCAGCAGCCCCGTTTCGCGTGTTGTTTCAGGGGCTGAAGCTTTCTTT CASSPVSRVVSGAEAFF
TRBJ2-5 TRBV6-6 . . TGTGCCAGCAGTTACTCAGGCAGTAAAGAGACCCAGTACTTC CASSYSGSKETQYF
TRBJ2-7 TRBV6-1 . TRBD1 TGTGCCAGCAGTGCGGCGAGGCTGGGACAGGGTCCGTACGAGCAGTACTTC CASSAARLGQGPYEQYF
TRBJ2-5 TRBV18 . . TGTGCCAGCTCACCATCGGGGTCTCAAGAGACCCAGTACTTC CASSPSGSQETQYF
TRBJ1-5 TRBV5-4 . TRBD1 TGTGCCAGCAGCCAATACAGGGGGCCCCAGCATTTT CASSQYRGPQHF
TRBJ2-7 TRBV18 . TRBD1 TGTGCCAGCTCACGGGCCCCGGGACAGCCATACGAGCAGTACTTC CASSRAPGQPYEQYF
TRBJ2-1 TRBV5-1 . TRBD2 TGCGCCAGCACCAGCGGGAGGTTTTCCTACAATGAGCAGTTCTTC CASTSGRFSYNEQFF
TRBJ1-1 TRBV4-1 . . TGCGCCAGCAGCCAACGAAACCCGGGGTGGGGCACTGAAGCTTTCTTT CASSQRNPGWGTEAFF
TRBJ2-2 TRBV7-2 . . TGTGCCAGCAGCTTCCTAGGGACAAAGGGAACCGGGGAGCTGTTTTTT CASSFLGTKGTGELFF
TRBJ2-5 TRBV11-2 . . TGTGCCAGCAGCCTCCTGTATCGGGAGCAACACTTC CASSLLYREQHF
TRBJ1-5 TRBV10-3 . . TGTGCCATCTCACTCACCGATAGCAATCAGCCCCAGCATTTT CAISLTDSNQPQHF
TRBJ2-5 TRBV20-1 . . TGCAGTGCTCCCTCTTACGAGACCCAGTACTTC CSAPSYETQYF
TRBJ2-2 TRBV27 . TRBD2 TGTGCCAGCAGTCCCAACTCGGTGGTAGCGGGTTCGACCGGGGAGCTGTTTTTT CASSPNSVVAGSTGELFF
TRBJ2-7 TRBV28 . . TGTGCCAGCAGCCGGACTGGGTTCGACGAGCAGTACTTC CASSRTGFDEQYF
TRBJ1-1 TRBV18 . . TGTGCCAGCTCACCACAGAGGGGAGACACTGAAGCTTTCTTT CASSPQRGDTEAFF
TRBJ1-1 TRBV6-6 . . TGTGCCAGCACCATACTGAATCGGGACACTGAAGCTTTCTTT CASTILNRDTEAFF
TRBJ2-7 TRBV5-1 . . TGCGCCAGCAGCTCTGGAGGGCCCCCCTACGAGCAGTACTTC CASSSGGPPYEQYF
TRBJ2-3 TRBV5-5 . TRBD2 TGTGCCAGCAGCTCACCAAGCGGGATCAGCACAGATACGCAGTATTTT CASSSPSGISTDTQYF
TRBJ1-2 TRBV29-1 . . . CSTSDPVGGYTF
TRBJ1-1 TRBV11-2 . . TGTGCCAGCCGAAGGTCGGAGAACACTGAAGCTTTCTTT CASRRSENTEAFF
TRBJ2-1 TRBV30 . TRBD2 TGTGCCTGGAGTGCCAGACGGGAGGGCCCTAGCAATGAGCAGTTCTTC CAWSARREGPSNEQFF
TRBJ1-5 TRBV2 . . TGTGCCAGCACCCGAGGGGCCCGCGATCAGCCCCAGCATTTT CASTRGARDQPQHF
TRBJ2-2 TRBV7-3 . . TGTGCCAGCAGCTTAAGTGGCGGGGCCGATGCCGGGGAGCTGTTTTTT CASSLSGGADAGELFF
TRBJ2-1 TRBV18 . TRBD2 TGTGCCAGCTCTCCCAGCGGGAGCTCCTACAATGAGCAGTTCTTC CASSPSGSSYNEQFF
TRBJ1-3 TRBV28 . . TGTGCCAGCAGTCCTTTCAGACGTGCTGGAAACACCATATATTTT CASSPFRRAGNTIYF
TRBJ2-7 TRBV10-3 . TRBD1 TGTGCCATCAGCCCAATCCGAGGGGGACAGGGTCGATACGAGCAGTACTTC CAISPIRGGQGRYEQYF
TRBJ2-5 TRBV5-1 . TRBD2 TGCGCCAGCAGCACAGGACTAGACGGAGAGACCCAGTACTTC CASSTGLDGETQYF
TRBJ1-1 TRBV4-1 . . TGCGCCAGCAGCCACCCCGACAGGCTGAACACTGAAGCTTTCTTT CASSHPDRLNTEAFF
TRBJ2-1 TRBV29-1 . . TGCAGCGTTGTCGGCGGCCCGTTCCGCTCCTACAATGAGCAGTTCTTC CSVVGGPFRSYNEQFF
TRBJ1-1 TRBV5-6 . . TGTGCCAGCAGCTTTGGGGACGGGTTGAACACTGAAGCTTTCTTT CASSFGDGLNTEAFF